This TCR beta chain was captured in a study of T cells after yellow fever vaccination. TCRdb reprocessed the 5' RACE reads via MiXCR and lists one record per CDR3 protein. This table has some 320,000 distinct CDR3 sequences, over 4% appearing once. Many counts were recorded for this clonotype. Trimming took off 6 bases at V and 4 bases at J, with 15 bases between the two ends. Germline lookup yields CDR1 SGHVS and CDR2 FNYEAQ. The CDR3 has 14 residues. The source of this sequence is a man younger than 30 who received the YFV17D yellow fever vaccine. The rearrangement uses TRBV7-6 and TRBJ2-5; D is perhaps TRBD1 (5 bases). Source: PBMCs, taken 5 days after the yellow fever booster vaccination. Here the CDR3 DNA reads TGTGCCAGCAGTGCCAACCTAGGGGTAGAGACCCAGTACTTC. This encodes CASSANLGVETQYF.